The rows below give T cell receptor beta chains drawn from one sample of a study of T-cell memory formation after mild COVID-19. One entry per CDR3 protein, called by TCRdb with MiXCR from the 5' RACE reads. The top ten hold around 2.4% of the sample, which has 200,000 or so distinct CDR3 sequences, approximately 16% seen once. The sample taken for sequencing was PBMCs or a T cell subset sorted from them (not recorded which). Receptors were obtained from an adult woman who had mild COVID-19 (a few samples of this study predate the infection). Cell type and time point are not known. The CDR3 runs from the conserved cysteine through the conserved F or W. The D gene is left open where the match is weak. Clone size is stated in some rows and not others, as once, few, many or a class when expanded.

few	TRBV5-1	TRBJ1-3	-	TGCGCCAGCAGCTTGGAACAGGGCTCTGGAAACACCATATATTTT	CASSLEQGSGNTIYF
few	TRBV4-3	TRBJ2-3	-	TGCGCCAGCAGCCAAGGCACAGGGGCGGGCAGCGGGAGCACAGATACGCAGTATTTT	CASSQGTGAGSGSTDTQYF
-	TRBV7-9	TRBJ1-2	-	TGTGCCAGCAGCGTTCAGGGTCACTATGGCTACACCTTC	CASSVQGHYGYTF
-	TRBV4-1	TRBJ2-7	TRBD2	TGCGCCAGCAGCCAACCCACCGCGGGGGGAAGATCATCCTACGAGCAGTACTTC	CASSQPTAGGRSSYEQYF
-	TRBV18	TRBJ2-5	-	TGTGCCAGCTCACCCAACCGGGAGACCCAGTACTTC	CASSPNRETQYF
-	TRBV7-3	TRBJ2-1	-	TGTGCCAGCAGCGCCGGACCCGACAATGAGCAGTTCTTC	CASSAGPDNEQFF
many	TRBV5-1	TRBJ2-7	TRBD1	TGCGCCAGCAGCTCGCGCGGACAGGCTTCCTCCTACGAGCAGTACTTC	CASSSRGQASSYEQYF
-	TRBV19	TRBJ2-7	-	TGTGCCAGTAGTTTCGGGGTGACCTCCTACGAGCAGTACTTC	CASSFGVTSYEQYF
-	TRBV29-1	TRBJ1-5	-	TGCAGCGTTTGCGGTTCAGGGCCATTGGGGCCCCAGCATTTT	CSVCGSGPLGPQHF
-	TRBV5-1	TRBJ2-1	TRBD1	TGCGCCAGCAGCTTGGTGGGAACAGGGGGCGCCTACAATGAGCAGTTCTTC	CASSLVGTGGAYNEQFF
-	TRBV20-1	TRBJ1-5	-	TGCAGTGCTAGAGATAACCCAAGACCGAGTCAGCCCCAGCATTTT	CSARDNPRPSQPQHF
few	TRBV5-5	TRBJ1-1	TRBD1	TGTGCCAGCAGCTTGAATATTTTCGGGACAGATTTTGGAAGAGTAATGAACACTGAAGCTTTCTTT	CASSLNIFGTDFGRVMNTEAFF
many	TRBV7-7	TRBJ2-1	-	TGTGCTAGCAGCCCCCTGGGGTACTCCTACAATGAGCAGTTCTTC	CASSPLGYSYNEQFF
many	TRBV4-1	TRBJ2-3	TRBD1	TGCGCCAGCAGGCGAGACAGGGTAGCAGATACGCAGTATTTT	CASRRDRVADTQYF
-	TRBV3-1	TRBJ1-1	-	TGTGCCAGCAGCTACACGGAACTCGGGGAAGCTTTCTTT	CASSYTELGEAFF
-	TRBV25-1	TRBJ2-5	-	TGTGCCAGCAGTGCATTTAACAGGGAAGAGACCCAGTACTTC	CASSAFNREETQYF
-	TRBV30	TRBJ2-3	TRBD1	TGTGCCTGGAGCCGGGACAGGCTAAGGGGAGAGGCGCAGTATTTT	CAWSRDRLRGEAQYF
-	TRBV6-2/TRBV6-3	TRBJ2-3	-	TGTGCCAGCAGTTATTCCCTTAGAGGGAAGAGCAGCACAGATACGCAGTATTTT	CASSYSLRGKSSTDTQYF